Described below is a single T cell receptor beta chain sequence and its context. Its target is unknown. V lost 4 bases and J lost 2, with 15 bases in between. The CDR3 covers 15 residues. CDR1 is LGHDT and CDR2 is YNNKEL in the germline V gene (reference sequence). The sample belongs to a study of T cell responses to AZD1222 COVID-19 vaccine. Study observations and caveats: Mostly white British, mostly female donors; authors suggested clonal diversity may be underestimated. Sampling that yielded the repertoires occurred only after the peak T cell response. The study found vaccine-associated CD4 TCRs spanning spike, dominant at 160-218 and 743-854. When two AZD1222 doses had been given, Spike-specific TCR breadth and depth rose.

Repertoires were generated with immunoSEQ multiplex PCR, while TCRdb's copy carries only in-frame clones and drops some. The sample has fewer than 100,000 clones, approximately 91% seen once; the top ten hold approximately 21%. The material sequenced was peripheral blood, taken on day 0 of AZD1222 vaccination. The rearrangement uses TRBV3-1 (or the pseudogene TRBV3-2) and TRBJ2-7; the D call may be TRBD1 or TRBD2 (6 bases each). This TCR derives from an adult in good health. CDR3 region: CASSPGGGTPYEQYF. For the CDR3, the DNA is TGTGCCAGCAGCCCAGGAGGGGGAACCCCCTACGAGCAGTACTTC.